Presented here are 27 T cell receptor beta chains from one specimen sequenced in a study of blood T cell repertoires in COVID-19. Sequencing used immunoSEQ multiplex PCR; TCRdb keeps in-frame clones, though not all of them. The table includes 200,000 to 250,000 clones, 75% to 85% detected once. Sequenced material: peripheral blood. These receptors all stem from a woman aged 30 to 39 with COVID-19, enrolled during active disease.

The chain uses TRBV7-9 and TRBJ2-1; 8 nucleotides line up with TRBD1. CDR3 length: 15 amino acids. The germline V gene has CDR1 SEHNR and CDR2 FQNEAQ (reference sequence). V shed 6 bases and J 2 bases; nucleotides not matched to a gene: 6. CDR3 amino acids: CASRGQGSAYNEQFF. CDR3 coding DNA: TGTGCCAGCAGAGGACAGGGATCGGCCTACAATGAGCAGTTCTTC.

This chain's CDR3 is CAWSVLLGTFASPLHF. In DNA form, the CDR3 reads TGTGCCTGGAGTGTACTACTTGGGACTTTTGCATCACCCCTCCACTTT. The rearrangement links TRBV30 to TRBJ1-6, with D tentatively TRBD1 (5 bases). Deletions cut 0 bases from V and 10 bases from J, with 19 bases between. CDR1 and CDR2 (germline): GTSNPN, SVGIG (reference sequence). The CDR3 has 16 amino acids.

The rearrangement links TRBV6-5 to TRBJ2-2; D is uncertain. V lost 0 bases and J lost 2, with 7 bases in between. The CDR3 has 15 residues. CDR1 and CDR2 from the germline V gene are MNHEY and SVGAGI. The CDR3 spells CASSYSTTNTGELFF. CDR3 sequence (DNA): TGTGCCAGCAGTTACTCTACTACAAACACCGGGGAGCTGTTTTTT.

This clone has just a few counts. This sequence joins TRBV27 and TRBJ1-5, with 7 positions matching TRBD1. The V and J ends lost 2 bases and 3 bases, in that order; junction bases with no gene match: 10. Germline CDR1 MNHEY, CDR2 SMNVEV (reference sequence). CDR3 length: 17 residues. The CDR3 nucleotides read TGTGCCAGCAGTTTAATGGCAGGGAAGGGGGCCAATCAGCCCCAGCATTTT. It is translated as CASSLMAGKGANQPQHF.

This clone was recorded once. V usage is TRBV4-1 and J usage is TRBJ2-5; 7 bases fit TRBD2. The germline V gene encodes CDR1 MGHRA and CDR2 YSYEKL. Trimming took 2 bases from V and 0 from J; bases not matched to a gene: 6. The CDR3 sequence is 16 residues long. This CDR3 is CASSQSAGQNQETQYF. The CDR3 DNA reads TGCGCCAGCAGCCAATCAGCGGGGCAAAACCAAGAGACCCAGTACTTC.

This chain uses TRBV5-4 with TRBJ2-5; 10 nucleotides line up with TRBD2. Per germline, CDR1 SGHNT and CDR2 YYREEE (reference sequence). Trimming cost V 4 bases and J 4 bases; bases outside gene matches: 7. This CDR3 spans 15 amino acids. The CDR3 coding sequence is TGTGCCAGCAGCCGGCCAGCGGGAGGGGGAGAGACCCAGTACTTC. As protein: CASSRPAGGGETQYF.

The rearrangement links TRBV2 to TRBJ1-2, with TRBD1 matching over 9 bases. Trimming at V came to 0 bases and at J to 8 bases, leaving 10 bases not matched to a gene. The CDR3 spans 16 residues. From germline, CDR1 is SNHLY and CDR2 FYNNEI. The CDR3 region is CASSEALRGTGHGYTF. The CDR3 nucleotides read TGTGCCAGCAGTGAAGCGCTTAGGGGGACAGGGCACGGCTACACCTTC.

The V call is TRBV28, the J call TRBJ1-5; 9 nucleotides line up with TRBD1. Germline CDR1 and CDR2: MDHEN and SYDVKM. The CDR3 runs to 15 residues. After removal of 5 bases from V and 6 bases from J, the junction contained 8 bases not matched to a gene. The CDR3 protein is CASSLPQGAVQPQHF. The CDR3 DNA is TGTGCCAGCAGTCTCCCACAGGGGGCGGTTCAGCCCCAGCATTTT.

The J gene is TRBJ1-1, the V gene TRBV9; possible D gene TRBD1, 6 bases. The CDR3 is 13 residues long. Germline V CDR1 and CDR2: SGDLS, YYNGEE. The ends were cut back, 3 bases at V and 3 bases at J, with 9 bases in the middle. Written as DNA, the CDR3 is TGTGCCAGCAGCGCATACAGGGACACTGAAGCTTTCTTT. Protein: CASSAYRDTEAFF. The full variable domain, rest sourced from reference TRBV9 and TRBJ1-1, is DSGVTQTPKHLITATGQRVTLRCSPRSGDLSVYWYQQSLDQGLQFLIQYYNGEERAKGNILERFSAQQFPDLHSELNLSSLELGDSALYFCASSAYRDTEAFFGQGTRLTVV.

The chain is built from TRBV9 and TRBJ1-1, with D uncertain. The germline CDR1 and CDR2 sequences are SGDLS and YYNGEE. The length of the CDR3 is 15 residues. Trimming cost V 1 base and J 0 bases, with 10 bases left between them. The CDR3 sequence is CASSVYSEMNTEAFF. DNA of the CDR3: TGTGCCAGCAGCGTATATTCCGAGATGAACACTGAAGCTTTCTTT.

The J gene is TRBJ1-1, the V gene TRBV5-5, with 8 bases matching TRBD1. J was trimmed by 4 bases and V by 4 bases; bases with no gene match: 12. The CDR3 has 16 residues. CDR1 is SGHKS, CDR2 YYEKEE, per germline (reference sequence). As DNA, the CDR3 is TGTGCCAGCAGCGGAGACCGGACAGGGAAGGGCACTGAAGCTTTCTTT. The encoded protein is CASSGDRTGKGTEAFF. The whole variable domain, remainder taken from reference TRBV5-5 and TRBJ1-1, is DAGVTQSPTHLIKTRGQQVTLRCSPISGHKSVSWYQQVLGQGPQFIFQYYEKEERGRGNFPDRFSARQFPNYSSELNVNALLLGDSALYLCASSGDRTGKGTEAFFGQGTRLTVV.

The chain couples TRBV20-1 to TRBJ2-2, with TRBD2 as a possible D gene (5 bases). Trimming removed 3 bases from V and 1 base from J, with 15 bases in between. From germline, CDR1 is DFQATT and CDR2 SNEGSKA (reference sequence). CDR3 length equals 16 residues. The CDR3 loop is CSASRFASGNTGELFF. In nucleotides, the CDR3 is TGCAGTGCTAGTAGGTTTGCAAGCGGGAACACCGGGGAGCTGTTTTTT.

The rearrangement links TRBV18 to TRBJ2-2; D unclear. Germline CDR1 reads KGHSH; CDR2 reads LQKENI. V was clipped by 0 bases and J by 1 base, with 9 bases between them. The CDR3 extends over 16 amino acids. For the CDR3, the DNA is TGTGCCAGCTCACCACCGTCCAGGATGAACACCGGGGAGCTGTTTTTT. Translated, it gives CASSPPSRMNTGELFF.

This chain uses TRBV3-1 (or the pseudogene TRBV3-2) with TRBJ1-4, with D possibly TRBD1 on 5 matching bases. V was shortened by 0 bases and J by 4 bases, with 9 bases between the two germline ends. This CDR3 spans 15 amino acids. Looked up from germline, CDR1 is LGHDT and CDR2 is YNNKEL (reference sequence). CDR3 sequence: CASSQDLQGNEKLFF. Here the CDR3 DNA reads TGTGCCAGCAGCCAAGATCTCCAGGGTAATGAAAAACTGTTTTTT.

This chain joins TRBV6-5 and TRBJ2-3, with a tentative D call TRBD2 (6 bases). This CDR3 has 15 residues. Deletions cut 1 base from V and 2 bases from J, with 10 bases between. The germline V gene has CDR1 MNHEY and CDR2 SVGAGI. In DNA form, the CDR3 reads TGTGCCAGCAGTTACTTCGGCGGGGCCACAGATACGCAGTATTTT. Translating gives CASSYFGGATDTQYF.

The gene calls are TRBV7-9 and TRBJ2-7, with a possible D match to TRBD1 (6 bases). This CDR3 spans 15 amino acids. Germline V gene sequence: CDR1 SEHNR, CDR2 FQNEAQ (reference sequence). Trimming removed 1 base at V and 0 bases at J, with 10 bases between. The CDR3 sequence: CASSLGTANSYEQYF. As DNA, the CDR3 is TGTGCCAGCAGCTTAGGGACAGCCAACTCCTACGAGCAGTACTTC.

The V call is TRBV3-1 (or the pseudogene TRBV3-2), the J call TRBJ1-3; D ambiguous. There are 17 residues in the CDR3. The V gene lost 1 base and the J gene lost 1 base, with 14 bases spanning the gap. Germline lookup yields CDR1 LGHDT and CDR2 YNNKEL (reference sequence). The CDR3 protein is CASSQGRGLVSGNTIYF. The CDR3 DNA sequence: TGTGCCAGCAGCCAAGGGCGGGGTTTGGTTTCTGGAAACACCATATATTTT.

This sequence joins TRBV4-2 and TRBJ1-1; 8 nucleotides match TRBD1. Trimming at V came to 2 bases and at J to 2 bases, leaving 4 bases not matched to a gene. This CDR3 contains 15 residues. CDR1 and CDR2 from the germline V gene are LGHNA and YNFKEQ. The CDR3 DNA follows: TGTGCCAGCAGCCAAAAGGACAGGGAAAACACTGAAGCTTTCTTT. Translation gives CASSQKDRENTEAFF.

This clone was seen a handful of times. The chain is built from TRBV29-1 and TRBJ2-5; 8 bases match TRBD2. The germline gives CDR1 SQVTM, CDR2 ANQGSEA. The CDR3 runs 13 residues. Trimming at V came to 7 bases and at J to 5 bases, leaving 9 bases not matched to a gene. CDR3 loop: CSGSAGGDETQYF. In nucleotides, the CDR3 is TGCAGCGGATCGGCGGGAGGCGACGAGACCCAGTACTTC.

In DNA form, the CDR3 reads TGTGCCAGCTCACACAGGGGAAATGCCAATCAGCCCCAGCATTTT. This sequence encodes CASSHRGNANQPQHF. The chain employs TRBV18 and TRBJ1-5; 7 bases are shared with TRBD1. Germline values: CDR1 KGHSH, CDR2 LQKENI. The CDR3 runs 15 residues. V lost 4 bases, J lost 3 bases, and 6 bases stayed unmatched. Using reference TRBV18 and TRBJ1-5 for the parts outside the CDR3, the full variable domain is NAGVMQNPRHLVRRRGQEARLRCSPMKGHSHVYWYRQLPEEGLKFMVYLQKENIIDESGMPKERFSAEFPKEGPSILRIQQVVRGDSAAYFCASSHRGNANQPQHFGDGTRLSIL.

This chain links TRBV9 with TRBJ1-6, with D tentatively TRBD1 (6 bases). The CDR3 runs to 17 residues. The germline V and J ends were trimmed by 2 bases and 9 bases, with 21 bases remaining between them. Germline V gene lookup returns CDR1 SGDLS and CDR2 YYNGEE. The CDR3 nucleotides read TGTGCCAGCAGCGTCAGACAGGACCCCTCATCGGGTTCACCCCTCCACTTT. It codes for CASSVRQDPSSGSPLHF.

This clone was picked up one time. The chain uses TRBV29-1 and TRBJ2-5; possibly TRBD2 for D (6 bases). The CDR3 consists of 14 residues. CDR1 and CDR2 (germline): SQVTM, ANQGSEA. V was trimmed by 6 bases and J by 3 bases, leaving 17 bases between them. The CDR3 sequence: CSVAGLPGEETQYF. The CDR3 DNA is TGCAGCGTGGCGGGACTCCCGGGGGAAGAGACCCAGTACTTC.

The chain has TRBV5-1 and TRBJ2-1; TRBD2 matches 15 bases. This CDR3 contains 16 residues. The V and J ends lost 4 bases and 12 bases, in that order; junction bases with no gene match: 11. Germline V gene data show CDR1 as SGHRS and CDR2 as YFSETQ. The CDR3 DNA is TGCGCCAGCAGCCCACCCTCCGGGACTAGCGGGGGGCCGCAGTTCTTC. Protein: CASSPPSGTSGGPQFF.

The genes are TRBV20-1 and TRBJ1-2, with D perhaps TRBD1 (5 bases). V lost 3 bases, J lost 2 bases, and 16 bases lay in between. The germline CDR1 and CDR2 sequences are DFQATT and SNEGSKA (reference sequence). The CDR3 runs to 15 residues. This chain's CDR3 is CSASIGRAANYGYTF. CDR3 in DNA: TGCAGTGCTAGTATCGGCAGGGCAGCCAACTATGGCTACACCTTC.

The chain couples TRBV4-3 to TRBJ2-5; 10 bases fit TRBD2. Germline CDR1 LGHNA, CDR2 YSLEER. The CDR3 spans 16 residues. The V gene end was trimmed by 3 bases and the J gene end by 2 bases; junction bases not matched to a gene: 6. DNA of the CDR3: TGCGCCAGCAGCCACGCCGGGACTAGCGATCAAGAGACCCAGTACTTC. It is translated as CASSHAGTSDQETQYF.

This clone appeared a single time. V usage is TRBV19 and J usage is TRBJ2-5; D is possibly TRBD2 (5 bases). This CDR3 contains 15 residues. Trimming took 3 bases from V and 3 from J, leaving 14 bases between them. Germline CDR1 is LNHDA and CDR2 is SQIVND (reference sequence). CDR3 DNA sequence: TGTGCCAGTAGTATCTCTCTAGCCCGGGAAGAGACCCAGTACTTC. As protein: CASSISLAREETQYF.

The chain uses TRBV27 and TRBJ2-3, with a tentative D call TRBD1 (5 bases). V lost 1 base to trimming and J lost 4 bases, with 9 bases between them. Germline V CDR1 and CDR2: MNHEY, SMNVEV (reference sequence). This CDR3 has 14 residues. This chain's CDR3 is CASSLWGSADTQYF. The CDR3 region has the DNA TGTGCCAGCAGTTTATGGGGCAGCGCAGATACGCAGTATTTT.